The sequence of this TCR beta chain was determined in a study of T-cell memory formation after mild COVID-19. CDR1 is SGHTA and CDR2 is FQGNSA in the germline V gene. V lost 0 bases, J lost 5 bases, and 10 bases lay in between. The CDR3 extends over 14 amino acids. It was 5'RACE with constant-segment primers that produced the TCR alpha and TCR beta cDNA libraries, which carried sample barcodes and UMIs. TCRdb re-called the 5' RACE reads with MiXCR, one entry per CDR3 protein. The sample yields some 440,000 distinct CDR3 sequences, about 23% seen once. The specimen sequenced was PBMCs or a T cell subset sorted from them (not recorded which). The chain recombines TRBV7-2 with TRBJ2-5; tentatively, D is TRBD1 or TRBD2 (5 bases each). The receptor comes from an adult woman who had mild COVID-19 (a few samples of this study predate the infection). Cell type and time point are not known. The CDR3 DNA reads as TGTGCCAGCAGCTTAGCCGGGGCGCGGGAGACCCAGTACTTC. As protein: CASSLAGARETQYF. The full variable domain, completed using reference TRBV7-2 and TRBJ2-5, is GAGVSQSPSNKVTEKGKDVELRCDPISGHTALYWYRQSLGQGLEFLIYFQGNSAPDKSGLPSDRFSAERTGGSVSTLTIQRTQQEDSAVYLCASSLAGARETQYFGPGTRLLVL.